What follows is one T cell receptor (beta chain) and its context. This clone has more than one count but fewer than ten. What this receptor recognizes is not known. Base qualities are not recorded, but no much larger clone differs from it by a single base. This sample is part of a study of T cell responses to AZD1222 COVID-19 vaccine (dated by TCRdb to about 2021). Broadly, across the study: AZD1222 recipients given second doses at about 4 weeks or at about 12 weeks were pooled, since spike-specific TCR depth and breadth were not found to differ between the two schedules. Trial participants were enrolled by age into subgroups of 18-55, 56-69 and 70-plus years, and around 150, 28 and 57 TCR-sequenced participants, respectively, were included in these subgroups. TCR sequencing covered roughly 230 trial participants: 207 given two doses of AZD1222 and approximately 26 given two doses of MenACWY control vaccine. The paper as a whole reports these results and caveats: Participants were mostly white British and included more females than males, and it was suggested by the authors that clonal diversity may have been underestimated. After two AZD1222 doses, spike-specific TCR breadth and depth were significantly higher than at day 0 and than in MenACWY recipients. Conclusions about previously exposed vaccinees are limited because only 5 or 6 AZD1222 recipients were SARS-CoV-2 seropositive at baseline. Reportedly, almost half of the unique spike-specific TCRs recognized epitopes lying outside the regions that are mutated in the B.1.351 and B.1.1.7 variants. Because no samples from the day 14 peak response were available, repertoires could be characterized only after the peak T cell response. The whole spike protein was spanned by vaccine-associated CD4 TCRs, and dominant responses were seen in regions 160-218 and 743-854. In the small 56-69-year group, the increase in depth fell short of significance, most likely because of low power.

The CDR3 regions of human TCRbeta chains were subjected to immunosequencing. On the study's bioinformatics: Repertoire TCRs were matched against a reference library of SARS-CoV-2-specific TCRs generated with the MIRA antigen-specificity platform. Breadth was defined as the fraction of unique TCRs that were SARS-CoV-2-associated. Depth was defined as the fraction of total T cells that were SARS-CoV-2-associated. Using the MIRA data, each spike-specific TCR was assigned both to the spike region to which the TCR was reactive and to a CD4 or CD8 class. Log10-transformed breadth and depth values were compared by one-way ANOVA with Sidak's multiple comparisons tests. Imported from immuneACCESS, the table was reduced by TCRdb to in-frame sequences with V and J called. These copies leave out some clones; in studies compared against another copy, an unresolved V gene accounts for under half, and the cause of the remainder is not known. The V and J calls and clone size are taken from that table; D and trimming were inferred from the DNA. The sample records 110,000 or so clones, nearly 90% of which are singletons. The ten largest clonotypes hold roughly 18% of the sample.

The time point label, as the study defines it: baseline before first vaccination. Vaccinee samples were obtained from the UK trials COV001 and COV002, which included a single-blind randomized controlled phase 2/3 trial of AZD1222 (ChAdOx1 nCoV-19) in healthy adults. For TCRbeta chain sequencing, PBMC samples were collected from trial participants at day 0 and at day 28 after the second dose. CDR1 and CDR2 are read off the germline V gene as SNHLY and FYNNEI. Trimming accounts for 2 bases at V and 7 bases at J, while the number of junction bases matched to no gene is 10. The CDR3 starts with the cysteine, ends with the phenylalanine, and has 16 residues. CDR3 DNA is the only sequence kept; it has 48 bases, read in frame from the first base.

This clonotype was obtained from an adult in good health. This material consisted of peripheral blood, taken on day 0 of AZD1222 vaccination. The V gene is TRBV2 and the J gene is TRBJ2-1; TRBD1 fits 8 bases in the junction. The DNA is TGTGCCAGCAGTGAATTACAGGGGGGCCTGGGGAATGAGCAGTTCTTC. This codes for CASSELQGGLGNEQFF.